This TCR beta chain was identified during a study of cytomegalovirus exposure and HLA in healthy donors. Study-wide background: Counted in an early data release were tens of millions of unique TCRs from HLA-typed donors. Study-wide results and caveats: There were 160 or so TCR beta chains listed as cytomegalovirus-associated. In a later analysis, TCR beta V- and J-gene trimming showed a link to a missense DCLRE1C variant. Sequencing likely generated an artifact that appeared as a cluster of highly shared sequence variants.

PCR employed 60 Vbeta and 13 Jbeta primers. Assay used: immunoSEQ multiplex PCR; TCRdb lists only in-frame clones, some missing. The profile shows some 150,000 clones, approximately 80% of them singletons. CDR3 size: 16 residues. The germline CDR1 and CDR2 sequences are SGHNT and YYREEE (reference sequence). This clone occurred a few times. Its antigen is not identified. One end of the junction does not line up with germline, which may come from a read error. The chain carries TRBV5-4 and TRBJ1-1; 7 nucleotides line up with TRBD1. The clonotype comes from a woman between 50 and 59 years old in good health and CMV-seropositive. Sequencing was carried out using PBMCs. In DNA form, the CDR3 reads TGCGCCAGCAGCCAAGTGTCTCAGGGGGAAGGCGCTGAAGCTTTCTTT. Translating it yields CASSQVSQGEGAEAFF.